This TCR beta chain was sequenced during a study of T cell changes during pregnancy in multiple sclerosis. This CDR3 is 16 amino acids long. Unmatched junction bases numbered 11, after V lost 4 bases and J lost 4 bases. The germline CDR1 and CDR2 sequences are SGHTA and FQGNSA. Clones were read by immunoSEQ multiplex PCR, and TCRdb kept only the in-frame ones, dropping some. The sample includes approximately 99,000 clones, 90% of them seen just once. The material was peripheral blood, obtained in the second trimester of pregnancy. This TCR was sampled from a female donor in good health, enrolled as a control in a pregnancy study. The chain links TRBV7-2 to TRBJ1-1; TRBD1 matches 8 bases. In DNA form, the CDR3 reads TGTGCCAGCAGCTCTCGATCCAGGGGGCGACTCACTGAAGCTTTCTTT. It encodes CASSSRSRGRLTEAFF.